This T cell receptor beta chain was profiled in a study of T cell changes during pregnancy in multiple sclerosis. Sequencing used immunoSEQ multiplex PCR; TCRdb keeps in-frame clones, though not all of them. The data contain fewer than 45,000 clones, approximately 94% of them singletons. Trimming removed 0 bases at V and 4 bases at J, with 13 bases between. The CDR3 consists of 15 residues. Per germline, CDR1 SGDLS and CDR2 YYNGEE. The sequence came from a female donor with multiple sclerosis, enrolled in a pregnancy study. The specimen comprised CD4+ T cells from peripheral blood mononuclear cells, sampled in the third trimester of pregnancy. This chain links TRBV9 with TRBJ1-1; no clear D. The CDR3 DNA is TGTGCCAGCAGCGTAGTTAACAGTCTTACCACTGAAGCTTTCTTT. This sequence encodes CASSVVNSLTTEAFF.